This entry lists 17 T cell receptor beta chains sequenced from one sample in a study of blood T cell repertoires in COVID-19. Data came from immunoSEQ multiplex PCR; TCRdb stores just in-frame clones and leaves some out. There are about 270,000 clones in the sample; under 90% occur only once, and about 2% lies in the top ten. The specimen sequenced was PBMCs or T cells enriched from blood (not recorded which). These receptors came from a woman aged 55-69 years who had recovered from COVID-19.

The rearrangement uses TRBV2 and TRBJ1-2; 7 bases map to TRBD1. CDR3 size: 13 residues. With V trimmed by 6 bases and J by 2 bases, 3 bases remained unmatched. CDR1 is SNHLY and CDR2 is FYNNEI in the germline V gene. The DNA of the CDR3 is TGTGCCAGCAGCGGACAGGCAAACTATGGCTACACCTTC. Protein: CASSGQANYGYTF.

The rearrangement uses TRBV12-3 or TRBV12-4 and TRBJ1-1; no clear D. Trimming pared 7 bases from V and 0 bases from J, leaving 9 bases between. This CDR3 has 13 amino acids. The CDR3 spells CASTFQLNTEAFF. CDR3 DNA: TGTGCCAGCACTTTCCAGTTGAACACTGAAGCTTTCTTT.

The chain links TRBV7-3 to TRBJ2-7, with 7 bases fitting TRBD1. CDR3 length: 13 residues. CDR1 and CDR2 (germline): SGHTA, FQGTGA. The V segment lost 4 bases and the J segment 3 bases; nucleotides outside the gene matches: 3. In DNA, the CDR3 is TGTGCCAGCAGCTCAGGGGGAAACTACGAGCAGTACTTC. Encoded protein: CASSSGGNYEQYF.

The CDR3 coding sequence is TGTGCCAGCGGATCCACAGGGTCCCATCAGCCCCAGCATTTT. Protein sequence: CASGSTGSHQPQHF. J is TRBJ1-5 and V is TRBV6-6; the D gene is possibly TRBD1 (6 bases). The CDR3 runs 14 residues. Trimming removed 8 bases at V and 5 bases at J, with 16 bases between. CDR1 and CDR2 (germline): MNHNY, SVGAGI (reference sequence).

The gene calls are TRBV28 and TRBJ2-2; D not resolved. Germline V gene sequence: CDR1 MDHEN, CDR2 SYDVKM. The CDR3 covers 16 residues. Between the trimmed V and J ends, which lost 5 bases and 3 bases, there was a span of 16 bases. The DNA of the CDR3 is TGTGCCAGCAGTCCCTCAGATCTCCTTTACACCGGGGAGCTGTTTTTT. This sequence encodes CASSPSDLLYTGELFF.

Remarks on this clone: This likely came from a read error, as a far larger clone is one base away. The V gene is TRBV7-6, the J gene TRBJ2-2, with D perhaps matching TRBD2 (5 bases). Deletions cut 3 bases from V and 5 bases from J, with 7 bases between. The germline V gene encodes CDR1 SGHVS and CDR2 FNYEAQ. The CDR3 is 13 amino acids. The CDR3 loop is CASSLGGTGELFF. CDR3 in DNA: TGTGCCAGCAGCTTGGGCGGGACCGGGGAGCTGTTTTTT.

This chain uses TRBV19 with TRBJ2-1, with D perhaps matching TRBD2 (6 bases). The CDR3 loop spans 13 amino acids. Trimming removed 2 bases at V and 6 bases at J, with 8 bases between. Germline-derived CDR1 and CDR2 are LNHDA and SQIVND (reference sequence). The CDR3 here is CASSILALNEQFF. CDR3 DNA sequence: TGTGCCAGTAGTATACTAGCGCTCAATGAGCAGTTCTTC.

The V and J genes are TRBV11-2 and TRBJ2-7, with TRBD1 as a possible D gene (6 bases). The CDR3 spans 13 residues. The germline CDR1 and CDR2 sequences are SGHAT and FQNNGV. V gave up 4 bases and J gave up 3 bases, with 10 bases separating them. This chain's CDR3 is CASSSGQFYEQYF. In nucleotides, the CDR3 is TGTGCCAGCAGCTCTGGACAGTTCTACGAGCAGTACTTC.

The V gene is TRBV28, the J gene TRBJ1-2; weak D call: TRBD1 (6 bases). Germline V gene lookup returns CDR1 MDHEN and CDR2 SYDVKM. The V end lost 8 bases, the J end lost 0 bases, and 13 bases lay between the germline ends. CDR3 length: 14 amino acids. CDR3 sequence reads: CASGTRTANYGYTF. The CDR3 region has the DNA TGTGCCAGCGGAACGCGGACAGCTAACTATGGCTACACCTTC.

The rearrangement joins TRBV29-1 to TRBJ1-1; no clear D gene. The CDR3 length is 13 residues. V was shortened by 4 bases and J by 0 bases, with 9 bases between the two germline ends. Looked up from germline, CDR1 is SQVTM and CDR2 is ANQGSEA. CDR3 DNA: TGCAGCGTTGGACAACTTATGAACACTGAAGCTTTCTTT. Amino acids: CSVGQLMNTEAFF.

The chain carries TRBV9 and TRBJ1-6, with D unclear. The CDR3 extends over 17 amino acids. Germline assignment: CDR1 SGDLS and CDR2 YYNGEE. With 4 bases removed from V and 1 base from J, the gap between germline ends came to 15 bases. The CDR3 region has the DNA TGTGCCAGCAGCCCCCATGGCTCCTTTTCCTATAATTCACCCCTCCACTTT. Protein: CASSPHGSFSYNSPLHF. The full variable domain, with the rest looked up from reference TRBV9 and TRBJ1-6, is DSGVTQTPKHLITATGQRVTLRCSPRSGDLSVYWYQQSLDQGLQFLIQYYNGEERAKGNILERFSAQQFPDLHSELNLSSLELGDSALYFCASSPHGSFSYNSPLHFGNGTRLTVT.

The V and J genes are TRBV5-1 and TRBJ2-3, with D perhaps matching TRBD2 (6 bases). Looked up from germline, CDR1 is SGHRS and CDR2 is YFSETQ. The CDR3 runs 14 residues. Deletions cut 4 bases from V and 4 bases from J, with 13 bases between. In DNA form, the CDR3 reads TGCGCCAGCAGCCTACAGCGGGTTTCAGATACGCAGTATTTT. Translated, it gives CASSLQRVSDTQYF.

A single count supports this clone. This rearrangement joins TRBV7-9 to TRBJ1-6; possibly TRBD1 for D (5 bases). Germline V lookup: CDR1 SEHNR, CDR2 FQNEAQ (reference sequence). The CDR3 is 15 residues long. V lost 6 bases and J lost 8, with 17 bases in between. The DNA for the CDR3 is TGTGCCAGCAGTCGAAACCAGGGTGCTGATTCACCCCTCCACTTT. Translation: CASSRNQGADSPLHF.

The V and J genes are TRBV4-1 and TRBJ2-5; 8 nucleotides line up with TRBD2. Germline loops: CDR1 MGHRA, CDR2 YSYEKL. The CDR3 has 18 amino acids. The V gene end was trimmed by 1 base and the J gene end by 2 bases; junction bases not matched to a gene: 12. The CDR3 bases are TGCGCCAGCAGCCAAGTCGGACGGGGGGTAGCGGGGCAAGAGACCCAGTACTTC. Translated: CASSQVGRGVAGQETQYF.

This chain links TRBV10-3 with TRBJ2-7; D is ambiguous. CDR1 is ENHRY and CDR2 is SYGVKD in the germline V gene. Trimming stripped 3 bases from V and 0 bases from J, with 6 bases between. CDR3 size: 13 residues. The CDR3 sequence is CAISDYGSYEQYF. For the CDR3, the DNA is TGTGCCATCAGTGATTACGGCTCCTACGAGCAGTACTTC.

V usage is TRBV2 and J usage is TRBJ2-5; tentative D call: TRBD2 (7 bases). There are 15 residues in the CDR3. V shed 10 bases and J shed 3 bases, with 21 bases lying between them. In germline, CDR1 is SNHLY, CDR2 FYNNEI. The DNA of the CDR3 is TGTGCCATCACTCACAGGGCGGGAGTGGAAGAGACCCAGTACTTC. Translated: CAITHRAGVEETQYF.

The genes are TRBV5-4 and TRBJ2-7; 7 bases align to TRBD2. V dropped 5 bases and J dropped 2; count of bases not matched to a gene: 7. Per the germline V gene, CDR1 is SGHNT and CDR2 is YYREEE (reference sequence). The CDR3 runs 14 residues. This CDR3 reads CASSIKRDAYEQYF. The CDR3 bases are TGTGCCAGCAGTATAAAGCGGGACGCCTACGAGCAGTACTTC. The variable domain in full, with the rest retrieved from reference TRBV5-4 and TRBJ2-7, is ETGVTQSPTHLIKTRGQQVTLRCSSQSGHNTVSWYQQALGQGPQFIFQYYREEENGRGNFPPRFSGLQFPNYSSELNVNALELDDSALYLCASSIKRDAYEQYFGPGTRLTVT.